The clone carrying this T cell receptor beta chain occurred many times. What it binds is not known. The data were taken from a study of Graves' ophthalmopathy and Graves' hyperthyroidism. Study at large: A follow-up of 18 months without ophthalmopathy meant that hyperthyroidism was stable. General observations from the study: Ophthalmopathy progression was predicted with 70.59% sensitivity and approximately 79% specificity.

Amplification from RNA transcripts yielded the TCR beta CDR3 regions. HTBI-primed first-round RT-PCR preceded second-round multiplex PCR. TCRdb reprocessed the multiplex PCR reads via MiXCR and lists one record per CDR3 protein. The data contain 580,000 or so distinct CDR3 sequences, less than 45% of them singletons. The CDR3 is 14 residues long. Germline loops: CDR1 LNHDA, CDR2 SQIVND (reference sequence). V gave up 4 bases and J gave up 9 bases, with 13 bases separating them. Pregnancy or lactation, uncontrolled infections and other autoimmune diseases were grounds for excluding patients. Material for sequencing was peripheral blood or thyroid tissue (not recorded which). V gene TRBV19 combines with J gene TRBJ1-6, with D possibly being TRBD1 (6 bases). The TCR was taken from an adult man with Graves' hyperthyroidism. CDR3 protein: CASSSRGYLSPLHF. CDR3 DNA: TGTGCCAGTAGTAGCAGGGGTTATCTTTCACCCCTCCACTTT.